The 18 T cell receptor beta chains reported below all come from one sample, sequenced in a study of CD8 T cells in ankylosing spondylitis. TCRdb reprocessed the 5' RACE reads via MiXCR and lists one record per CDR3 protein. The sample consists of around 340,000 distinct CDR3 sequences, roughly 14% of them appearing once. The sample comprised blood, either unsorted or a sorted T cell fraction (not recorded which). The receptors stem from a male donor with ankylosing spondylitis or in good health (not recorded which).

This clonotype was seen more than once but under ten times. The chain links TRBV12-3 or TRBV12-4 to TRBJ1-2; D unresolved. V was shortened by 6 bases and J by 2 bases, with 13 bases between the two germline ends. CDR3 length equals 14 residues. CDR3 bases: TGTGCCAGCAGCGACCCATGGCAGAACTATGGCTACACCTTC. Translation: CASSDPWQNYGYTF.

This clonotype was observed at least ten times. This rearrangement joins TRBV12-3 or TRBV12-4 to TRBJ1-1, with D tentatively TRBD1 (6 bases). V was clipped by 0 bases and J by 1 base, with 12 bases between them. The CDR3 has 16 amino acids. The CDR3 DNA sequence: TGTGCCAGCAGTTTAGCCTCAGGGGTGCGGAACACTGAAGCTTTCTTT. It is translated as CASSLASGVRNTEAFF.

The genes are TRBV27 and TRBJ1-5; D gene unclear. Germline V gives CDR1 MNHEY, CDR2 SMNVEV (reference sequence). V was clipped by 5 bases and J by 9 bases, with 14 bases between them. This CDR3 contains 13 residues. The CDR3 bases are TGTGCCAGCAGTCCACTCCCGGAGCTGCCCCAGCATTTT. Translation gives CASSPLPELPQHF.

The chain recombines TRBV11-2 with TRBJ2-1; D is possibly TRBD1 or TRBD2 (5 bases each). Trimming took 4 bases from V and 8 from J, leaving 9 bases between them. The germline gives CDR1 SGHAT, CDR2 FQNNGV. This CDR3 contains 12 residues. As DNA, the CDR3 is TGTGCCAGCAGCTCCAGGGACGATGAGCAGTTCTTC. It translates to CASSSRDDEQFF.

Notes on this clonotype: At one end the junction does not follow the germline gene, possibly because of a read error. The rearrangement joins TRBV20-1 to TRBJ2-5; TRBD1 agrees at 10 bases. Per germline, CDR1 DFQATT and CDR2 SNEGSKA (reference sequence). This CDR3 is built from 16 residues. The CDR3 DNA is TGCTGTGCTAGATCCGCGACAGGGGGCTTTGGGGAGACCCAGTACTTC. Protein sequence: CCARSATGGFGETQYF.

The chain is built from TRBV5-1 and TRBJ2-3; either TRBD1 or TRBD2 may fit D (5 bases each). The V end was cut by 6 bases, the J end by 6 bases, with 14 bases between. Per germline, CDR1 SGHRS and CDR2 YFSETQ. The CDR3 covers 13 residues. The CDR3 coding sequence is TGCGCCAGCACCACCCCCGGGGCCGATACGCAGTATTTT. It specifies CASTTPGADTQYF.

The rearrangement links TRBV7-2 to TRBJ1-2, with a weak D call TRBD1 (5 bases). V was trimmed by 1 base and J by 8 bases, leaving 14 bases between them. This CDR3 is 14 amino acids long. Germline CDR1 is SGHTA and CDR2 is FQGNSA. The CDR3 is CASSLGGTSTGYTF. The CDR3 region has the DNA TGTGCCAGCAGCTTAGGGGGGACCTCTACGGGCTACACCTTC.

In its sample, this clonotype was seen a few times. This chain joins TRBV12-3 or TRBV12-4 and TRBJ2-5; maybe TRBD1 (5 bases). The CDR3 is made up of 13 amino acids. Trimming removed 9 bases at V and 3 bases at J, with 14 bases between. The CDR3 loop is CASGYGAKETQYF. The CDR3 nucleotides read TGTGCCAGTGGGTATGGGGCTAAAGAGACCCAGTACTTC.

The chain uses TRBV9 and TRBJ2-3, with D possibly being TRBD1 (5 bases). CDR1 SGDLS and CDR2 YYNGEE come from the germline V gene. The germline V and J ends were trimmed by 1 base and 3 bases, with 12 bases remaining between them. The CDR3 contains 15 residues. For the CDR3, the DNA is TGTGCCAGCAGCGTAAAAGGACATAGTACAGATACGCAGTATTTT. It is translated as CASSVKGHSTDTQYF.

The V call is TRBV29-1, the J call TRBJ1-1, with D hard to call. Germline V gene data show CDR1 as SQVTM and CDR2 as ANQGSEA. V lost 2 bases and J 9 bases, leaving 16 bases between the germline ends. The CDR3 totals 13 residues. This CDR3 is CSVERRAERQAFF. The CDR3 bases are TGCAGCGTTGAACGAAGGGCCGAGCGACAAGCTTTCTTT. The full variable domain, completed using reference TRBV29-1 and TRBJ1-1, is SAVISQKPSRDICQRGTSLTIQCQVDSQVTMMFWYRQQPGQSLTLIATANQGSEATYESGFVIDKFPISRPNLTFSTLTVSNMSPEDSSIYLCSVERRAERQAFFGQGTRLTVV.

This clonotype has just a few counts. The chain has TRBV11-2 and TRBJ2-7; tentatively, D is TRBD1 or TRBD2 (6 bases each). The CDR3 is 18 amino acids. Trimming shortened V by 1 base and J by 0 bases, and 19 bases separated the two germline ends. The germline V gene encodes CDR1 SGHAT and CDR2 FQNNGV. CDR3 sequence: CASSLGGRGLSSSYEQYF. CDR3 nucleotide sequence: TGTGCCAGCAGCTTAGGGGGGCGGGGACTTTCGAGCTCCTACGAGCAGTACTTC.

The V call is TRBV7-2, the J call TRBJ2-3; D unresolved. The CDR3 contains 14 residues. Germline V CDR1 and CDR2: SGHTA, FQGNSA. V was clipped by 1 base and J by 3 bases, with 8 bases between them. Written as DNA, the CDR3 is TGTGCCAGCAGCTTAGATCCGGAAACAGATACGCAGTATTTT. Protein sequence: CASSLDPETDTQYF.

This chain uses TRBV12-3 or TRBV12-4 with TRBJ2-7; D may be TRBD1 or TRBD2 (5 bases each). This CDR3 region has 13 residues. V gave up 3 bases and J gave up 5 bases, with 11 bases separating them. The CDR3 DNA follows: TGTGCCAGCAGTTTTCCGGGACGGGACGAGCAGTACTTC. Translated: CASSFPGRDEQYF.

The table lists this clonotype with a few counts. The gene calls are TRBV27 and TRBJ2-5; 9 bases line up with TRBD2. CDR3 size: 17 residues. With 6 bases clipped from V and 2 bases from J, the junction kept 13 bases outside the gene matches. Germline CDR1 and CDR2: MNHEY and SMNVEV (reference sequence). In DNA, the CDR3 is TGTGCCAGCAGCCGACTAGCGGACCCCCGGAAACAAGAGACCCAGTACTTC. Translated: CASSRLADPRKQETQYF.

In its sample, this clonotype was seen a few times. The chain couples TRBV3-1 to TRBJ2-7; D gene unclear. Deletions cut 5 bases from V and 7 bases from J, with 12 bases between. The V gene's germline CDR1 is LGHDT and CDR2 YNNKEL (reference sequence). The CDR3 spans 12 residues. The CDR3 region is CASSKGIGEQYF. The CDR3 DNA sequence: TGTGCCAGCAGCAAGGGTATAGGTGAGCAGTACTTC.

The chain employs TRBV5-1 and TRBJ2-1; 13 nucleotides align to TRBD2. In germline, CDR1 is SGHRS, CDR2 YFSETQ. Germline trimming cut 4 bases from V and 6 bases from J; bases unmatched to any gene: 16. CDR3 length: 19 residues. DNA for the CDR3: TGCGCCAGCAGCCCCACTAGCGGGAGGGCCCGAGGGCCCAGCAATGAGCAGTTCTTC. Residues: CASSPTSGRARGPSNEQFF.

This clonotype has more than one count but fewer than ten. The V and J genes are TRBV12-3 or TRBV12-4 and TRBJ2-3; no clear D gene. The CDR3 is 11 amino acids. Trimming pared 2 bases from V and 10 bases from J, leaving 7 bases between. The CDR3 sequence is CASSLSSAQYF. CDR3 bases: TGTGCCAGCAGTTTATCAAGTGCGCAGTATTTT.

V gene TRBV2 combines with J gene TRBJ2-7; 10 bases fit TRBD1. This CDR3 region has 14 residues. The junction had 5 bases not matched to a gene; V was cut back by 6 bases and J by 3 bases. Germline CDR1 and CDR2: SNHLY and FYNNEI. The CDR3 is CASREGQGNYEQYF. The DNA of the CDR3 is TGTGCCAGCAGAGAGGGACAGGGGAACTACGAGCAGTACTTC.